The 3 T cell receptor beta chains listed next were all sequenced from one sample in a study of shared T cell receptors in the human thymus (dated by TCRdb to 2020 to 2022). The library relied on the immunoSEQ multiplex PCR assay. The table was pulled from immuneACCESS by TCRdb, which kept in-frame rearrangements only. Such tables lose some clones; where checked, under half of the loss comes from unresolved V genes, and the rest has no known cause. Within this sample are 600,000 to 900,000 clones, with over 75% of them counted one time only. Roughly 0.01% of the sample belongs to the ten largest clones. The sample was also linked to a second study, of human thymus T cells.

The sequenced sample was thymocytes. Receptors were obtained from a girl in the first two years of life with a congenital heart defect. Donor details come from another sample of the same person, matched by shared clones.

The chain is built from TRBV4-3 and TRBJ1-1; possibly TRBD1 for D (5 bases). Trimming left V 1 base short and J 1 base short, with 25 bases between. Per the germline V gene, CDR1 is LGHNA and CDR2 is YSLEER. The CDR3 consists of 20 residues. CDR3 nucleotide sequence: TGCGCCAGCAGCCAAGTTTATCTCTCTGGGGGGGGTAGGGCGAACACTGAAGCTTTCTTT. Translated, it gives CASSQVYLSGGGRANTEAFF.

The gene calls are TRBV11-2 and TRBJ2-7, with D possibly TRBD1 on 5 matching bases. V dropped 0 bases and J dropped 6 bases, with 9 bases sitting between them. Germline loops: CDR1 SGHAT, CDR2 FQNNGV. The CDR3 is 13 residues long. The CDR3 reads CASSLDPQGEQYF. CDR3 in DNA: TGTGCCAGCAGCTTAGATCCGCAGGGCGAGCAGTACTTC. Variable domain in full (rest from reference TRBV11-2 and TRBJ2-7): EAGVAQSPRYKIIEKRQSVAFWCNPISGHATLYWYQQILGQGPKLLIQFQNNGVVDDSQLPKDRFSAERLKGVDSTLKIQPAKLEDSAVYLCASSLDPQGEQYFGPGTRLTVT.

The chain links TRBV10-3 to TRBJ1-2, with TRBD1 identical over 7 bases. V trimming: 3 bases; J trimming: 2 bases; junction bases outside the gene matches: 6. CDR3 length equals 15 residues. The V gene's germline CDR1 is ENHRY and CDR2 SYGVKD. CDR3 protein: CAISEGSGGNYGYTF. The CDR3 DNA reads TGTGCCATCAGTGAAGGGTCAGGGGGAAACTATGGCTACACCTTC.